This section outlines one TCR beta chain sequence together with its context. The antigen remains undetermined. At one end, the junction sequence differs from germline, possibly due to a read error. The donors, healthy adults who were HIV-negative, had experienced no recent acute infections or vaccinations. CD4+ cell separation produced CD45RA+ naive and CD45RA-negative memory subsets. This entry belongs to a study of shared clonotypes between healthy human individuals. This table comes from immunoSEQ multiplex PCR, and its TCRdb copy is limited to in-frame clones, with some not included. The sample records 2 million to 2.5 million clones, more than 80% being singletons. Study results and caveats: Of the naive CD4 clonotypes, approximately 5% were shared across a handful of donors. Inspection by rarefaction showed sorted-subset sequencing to be incomplete despite large depth.

Source material: naive CD4+ T cells from PBMCs. Described subset: CD45RA+ positively selected. The TCR sequence derives from a man younger than 35 in good health. Some clones in this sample may be carry-over from other donors' samples.

CDR3 sequence: CASTLLDRVGNTIYF. The CDR3 DNA reads TGTGCCAGCACCTTACTCGACAGGGTGGGAAACACCATATATTTT. The chain has TRBV7-8 and TRBJ1-3; 7 nucleotides match TRBD1. This CDR3 region has 15 residues. Germline V gene lookup returns CDR1 SGHVS and CDR2 FQNEAQ. The full variable domain, rest sourced from reference TRBV7-8 and TRBJ1-3, is GAGVSQSPRYKVAKRGQDVALRCDPISGHVSLFWYQQALGQGPEFLTYFQNEAQLDKSGLPSDRFFAERPEGSVSTLKIQRTQQEDSAVYLCASTLLDRVGNTIYFGEGSWLTVV.